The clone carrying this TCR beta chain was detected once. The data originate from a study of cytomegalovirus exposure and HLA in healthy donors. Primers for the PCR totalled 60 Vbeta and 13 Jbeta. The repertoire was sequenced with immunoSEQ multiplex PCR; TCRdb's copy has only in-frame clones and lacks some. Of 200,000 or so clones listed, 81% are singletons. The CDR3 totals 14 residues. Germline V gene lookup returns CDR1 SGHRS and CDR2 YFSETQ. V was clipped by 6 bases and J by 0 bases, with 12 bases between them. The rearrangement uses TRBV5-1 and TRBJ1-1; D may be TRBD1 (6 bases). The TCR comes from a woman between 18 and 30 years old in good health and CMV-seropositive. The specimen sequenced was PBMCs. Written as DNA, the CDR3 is TGCGCCAGCACACAGGGCAGTATGAACACTGAAGCTTTCTTT. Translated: CASTQGSMNTEAFF. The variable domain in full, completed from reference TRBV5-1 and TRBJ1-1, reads KAGVTQTPRYLIKTRGQQVTLSCSPISGHRSVSWYQQTPGQGLQFLFEYFSETQRNKGNFPGRFSGRQFSNSRSEMNVSTLELGDSALYLCASTQGSMNTEAFFGQGTRLTVV.